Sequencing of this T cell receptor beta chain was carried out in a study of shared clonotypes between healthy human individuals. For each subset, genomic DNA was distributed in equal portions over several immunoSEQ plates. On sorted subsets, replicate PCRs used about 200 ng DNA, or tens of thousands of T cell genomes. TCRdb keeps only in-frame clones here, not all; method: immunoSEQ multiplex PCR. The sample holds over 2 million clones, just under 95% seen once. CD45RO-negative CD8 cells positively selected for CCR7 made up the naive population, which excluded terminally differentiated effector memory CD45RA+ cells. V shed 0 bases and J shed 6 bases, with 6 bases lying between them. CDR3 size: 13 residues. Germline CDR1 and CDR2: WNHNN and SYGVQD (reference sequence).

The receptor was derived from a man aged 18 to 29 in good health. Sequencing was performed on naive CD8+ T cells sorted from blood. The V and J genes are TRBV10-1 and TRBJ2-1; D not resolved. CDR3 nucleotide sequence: TGCGCCAGCAGTGAGTCGGGGTTCAATGAGCAGTTCTTC. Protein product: CASSESGFNEQFF.